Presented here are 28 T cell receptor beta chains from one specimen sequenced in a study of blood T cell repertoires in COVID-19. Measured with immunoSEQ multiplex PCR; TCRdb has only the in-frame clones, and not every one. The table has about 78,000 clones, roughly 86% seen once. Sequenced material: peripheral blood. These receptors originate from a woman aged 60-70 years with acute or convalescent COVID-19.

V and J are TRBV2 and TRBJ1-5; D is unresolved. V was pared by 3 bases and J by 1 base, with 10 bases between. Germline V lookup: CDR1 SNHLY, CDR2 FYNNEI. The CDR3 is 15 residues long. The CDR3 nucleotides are TGTGCCAGCAGTGACGCCGGGAAAAGCAATCAGCCCCAGCATTTT. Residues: CASSDAGKSNQPQHF.

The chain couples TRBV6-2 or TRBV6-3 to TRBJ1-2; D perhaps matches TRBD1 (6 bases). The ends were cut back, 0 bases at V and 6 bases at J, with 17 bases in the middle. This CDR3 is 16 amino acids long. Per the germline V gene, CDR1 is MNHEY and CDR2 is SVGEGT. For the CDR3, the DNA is TGTGCCAGCAGTTACTCAATAGGGGGAGTCGGACATGGCTACACCTTC. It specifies CASSYSIGGVGHGYTF.

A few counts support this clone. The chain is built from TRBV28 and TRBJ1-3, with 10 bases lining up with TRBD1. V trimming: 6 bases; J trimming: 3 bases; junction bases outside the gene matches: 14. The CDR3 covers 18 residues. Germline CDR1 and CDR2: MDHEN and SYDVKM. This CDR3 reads CASRAETGGVLLGNTIYF. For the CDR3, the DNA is TGTGCCAGCAGGGCCGAGACAGGGGGCGTTCTCCTTGGAAACACCATATATTTT. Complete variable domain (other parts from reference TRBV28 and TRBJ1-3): DVKVTQSSRYLVKRTGEKVFLECVQDMDHENMFWYRQDPGLGLRLIYFSYDVKMKEKGDIPEGYSVSREKKERFSLILESASTNQTSMYLCASRAETGGVLLGNTIYFGEGSWLTVV.

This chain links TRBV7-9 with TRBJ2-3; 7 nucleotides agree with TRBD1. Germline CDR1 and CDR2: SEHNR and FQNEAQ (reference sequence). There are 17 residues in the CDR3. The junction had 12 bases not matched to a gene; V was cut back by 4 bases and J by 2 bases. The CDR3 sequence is CASSSIYRGAATDTQYF. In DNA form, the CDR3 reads TGTGCCAGCAGCTCAATATACAGGGGCGCCGCCACAGATACGCAGTATTTT.

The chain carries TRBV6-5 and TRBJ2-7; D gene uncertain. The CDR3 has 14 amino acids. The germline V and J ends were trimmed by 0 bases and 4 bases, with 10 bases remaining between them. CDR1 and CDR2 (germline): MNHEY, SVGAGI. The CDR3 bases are TGTGCCAGCAGTTACTCGATGGCCGGGTACGAGCAGTACTTC. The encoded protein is CASSYSMAGYEQYF.

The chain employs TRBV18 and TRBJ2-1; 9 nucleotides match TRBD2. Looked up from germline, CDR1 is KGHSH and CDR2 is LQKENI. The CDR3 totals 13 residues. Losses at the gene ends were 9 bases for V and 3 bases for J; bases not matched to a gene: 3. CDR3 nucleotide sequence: TGTGCCAGTGCTAGCGGGAACTACAATGAGCAGTTCTTC. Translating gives CASASGNYNEQFF.

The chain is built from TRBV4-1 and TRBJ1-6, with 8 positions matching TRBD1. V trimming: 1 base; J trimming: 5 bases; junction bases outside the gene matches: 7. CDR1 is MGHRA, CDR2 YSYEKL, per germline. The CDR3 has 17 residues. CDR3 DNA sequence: TGCGCCAGCAGCCAAGCGGGGCAGGGGGCGAATAATTCACCCCTCCACTTT. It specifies CASSQAGQGANNSPLHF.

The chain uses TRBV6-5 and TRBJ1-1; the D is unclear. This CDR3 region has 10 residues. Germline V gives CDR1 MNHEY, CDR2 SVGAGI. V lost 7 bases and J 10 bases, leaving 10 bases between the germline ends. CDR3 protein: CASISEGAFF. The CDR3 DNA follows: TGTGCCAGCATCAGCGAAGGAGCTTTCTTT.

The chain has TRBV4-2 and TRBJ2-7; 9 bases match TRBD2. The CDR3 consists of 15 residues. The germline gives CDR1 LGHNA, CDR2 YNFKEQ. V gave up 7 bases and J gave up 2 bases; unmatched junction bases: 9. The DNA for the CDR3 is TGTGCCAGCACCGAAAGGACTAGCGAAGCCTACGAGCAGTACTTC. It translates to CASTERTSEAYEQYF.

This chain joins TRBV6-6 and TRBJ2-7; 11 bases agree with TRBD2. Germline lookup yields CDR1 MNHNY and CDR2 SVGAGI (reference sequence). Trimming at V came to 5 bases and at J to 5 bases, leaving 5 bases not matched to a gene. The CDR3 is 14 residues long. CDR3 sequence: CASSTLAGVDEQYF. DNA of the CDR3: TGTGCCAGCAGTACACTAGCGGGAGTCGACGAGCAGTACTTC.

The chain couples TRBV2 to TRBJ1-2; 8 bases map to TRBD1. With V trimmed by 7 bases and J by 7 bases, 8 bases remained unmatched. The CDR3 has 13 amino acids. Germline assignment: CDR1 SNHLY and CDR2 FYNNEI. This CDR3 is CASTTGVGGGYTF. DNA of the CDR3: TGTGCCAGCACGACAGGGGTTGGGGGTGGCTACACCTTC.

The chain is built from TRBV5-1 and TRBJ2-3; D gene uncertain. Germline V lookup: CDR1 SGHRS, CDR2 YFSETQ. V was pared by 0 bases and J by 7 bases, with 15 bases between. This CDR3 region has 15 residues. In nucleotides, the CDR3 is TGCGCCAGCAGCTTGGTTACTGAGCAACTCAATACGCAGTATTTT. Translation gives CASSLVTEQLNTQYF.

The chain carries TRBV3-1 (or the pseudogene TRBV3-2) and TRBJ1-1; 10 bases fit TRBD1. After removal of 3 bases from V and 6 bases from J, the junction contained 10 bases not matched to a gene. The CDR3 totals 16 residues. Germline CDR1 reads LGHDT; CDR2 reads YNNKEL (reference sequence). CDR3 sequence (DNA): TGTGCCAGCAGCCACGGCCCGGGACAGGGGAGCGCTGAAGCTTTCTTT. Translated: CASSHGPGQGSAEAFF.

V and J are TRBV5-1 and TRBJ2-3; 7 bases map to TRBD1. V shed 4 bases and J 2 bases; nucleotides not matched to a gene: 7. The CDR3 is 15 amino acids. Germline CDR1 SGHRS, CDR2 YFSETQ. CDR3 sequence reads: CASSDPGQYTDTQYF. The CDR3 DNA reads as TGCGCCAGCAGCGATCCGGGACAGTACACAGATACGCAGTATTTT. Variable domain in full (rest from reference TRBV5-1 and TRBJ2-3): KAGVTQTPRYLIKTRGQQVTLSCSPISGHRSVSWYQQTPGQGLQFLFEYFSETQRNKGNFPGRFSGRQFSNSRSEMNVSTLELGDSALYLCASSDPGQYTDTQYFGPGTRLTVL.

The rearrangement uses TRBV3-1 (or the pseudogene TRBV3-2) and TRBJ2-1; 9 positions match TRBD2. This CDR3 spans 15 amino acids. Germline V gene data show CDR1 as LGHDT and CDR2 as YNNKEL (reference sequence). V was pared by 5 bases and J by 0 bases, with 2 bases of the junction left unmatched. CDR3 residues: CASSSSGISYNEQFF. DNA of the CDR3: TGTGCCAGCAGCTCTAGCGGGATCTCCTACAATGAGCAGTTCTTC.

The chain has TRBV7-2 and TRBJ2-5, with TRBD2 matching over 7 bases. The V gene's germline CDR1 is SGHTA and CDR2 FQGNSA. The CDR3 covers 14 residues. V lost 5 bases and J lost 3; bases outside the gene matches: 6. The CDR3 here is CASSPVAGEETQYF. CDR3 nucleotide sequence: TGTGCCAGCAGCCCCGTGGCGGGAGAAGAGACCCAGTACTTC.

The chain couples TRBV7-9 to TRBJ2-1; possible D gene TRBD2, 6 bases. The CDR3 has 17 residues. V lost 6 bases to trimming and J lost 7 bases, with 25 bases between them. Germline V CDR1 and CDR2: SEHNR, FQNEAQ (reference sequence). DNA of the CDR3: TGTGCCAGCAGACGACTCTTGGGCTCTCAAGGAGGGAATGAGCAGTTCTTC. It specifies CASRRLLGSQGGNEQFF.

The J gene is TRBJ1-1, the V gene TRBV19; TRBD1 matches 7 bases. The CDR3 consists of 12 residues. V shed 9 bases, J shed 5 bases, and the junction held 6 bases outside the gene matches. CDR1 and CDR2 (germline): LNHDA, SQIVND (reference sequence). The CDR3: CASSYRGTEAFF. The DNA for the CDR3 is TGTGCCAGCAGCTACAGGGGAACTGAAGCTTTCTTT.

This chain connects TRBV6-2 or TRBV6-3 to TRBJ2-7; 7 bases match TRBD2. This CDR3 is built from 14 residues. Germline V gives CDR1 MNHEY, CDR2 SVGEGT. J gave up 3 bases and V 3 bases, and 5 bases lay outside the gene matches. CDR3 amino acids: CASSYPSGIYEQYF. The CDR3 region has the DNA TGTGCCAGCAGTTATCCTAGCGGCATCTACGAGCAGTACTTC.

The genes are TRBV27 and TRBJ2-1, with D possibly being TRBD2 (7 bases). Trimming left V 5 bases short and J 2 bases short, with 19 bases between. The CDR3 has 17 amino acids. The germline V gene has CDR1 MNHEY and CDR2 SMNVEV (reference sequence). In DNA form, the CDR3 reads TGTGCCAGCAGTCCGCCGTTAGGCGGGGGCACCTACAATGAGCAGTTCTTC. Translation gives CASSPPLGGGTYNEQFF.

This chain's CDR3 is CASSQGTWDYLRYEQFF. DNA of the CDR3: TGTGCCAGCAGCCAAGGAACTTGGGACTACCTGAGGTATGAGCAGTTCTTC. V gene TRBV3-1 (or the pseudogene TRBV3-2) combines with J gene TRBJ2-1, with 7 bases matching TRBD2. Per germline, CDR1 LGHDT and CDR2 YNNKEL (reference sequence). This CDR3 has 17 residues. The trim removed 1 base at V and 8 bases at J, leaving 14 bases unmatched.

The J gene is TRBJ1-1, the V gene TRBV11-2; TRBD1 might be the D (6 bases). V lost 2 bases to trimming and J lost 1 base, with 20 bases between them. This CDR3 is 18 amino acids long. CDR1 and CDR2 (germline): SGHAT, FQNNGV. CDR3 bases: TGTGCCAGCAGCTTAAGAGGACAGTCAACCCTTGAGAACACTGAAGCTTTCTTT. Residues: CASSLRGQSTLENTEAFF.

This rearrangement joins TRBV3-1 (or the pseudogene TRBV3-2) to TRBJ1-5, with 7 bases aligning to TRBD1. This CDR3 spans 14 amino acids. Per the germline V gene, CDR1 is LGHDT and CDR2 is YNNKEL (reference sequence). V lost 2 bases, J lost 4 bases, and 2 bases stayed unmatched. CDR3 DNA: TGTGCCAGCAGCCAATCAGGGGGGAATCAGCCCCAGCATTTT. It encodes CASSQSGGNQPQHF.

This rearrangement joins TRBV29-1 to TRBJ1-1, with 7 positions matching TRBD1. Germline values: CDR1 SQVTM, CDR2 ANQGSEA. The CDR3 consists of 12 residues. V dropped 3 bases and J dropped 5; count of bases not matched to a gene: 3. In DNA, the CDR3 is TGCAGCGTTGACAGGGGGAGTACTGAAGCTTTCTTT. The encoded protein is CSVDRGSTEAFF.

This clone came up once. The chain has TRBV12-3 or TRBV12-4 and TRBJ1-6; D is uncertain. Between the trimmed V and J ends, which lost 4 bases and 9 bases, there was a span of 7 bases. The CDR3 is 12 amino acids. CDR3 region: CASSSGGSPLHF. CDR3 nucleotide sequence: TGTGCCAGCAGTTCTGGCGGTTCACCCCTCCACTTT.

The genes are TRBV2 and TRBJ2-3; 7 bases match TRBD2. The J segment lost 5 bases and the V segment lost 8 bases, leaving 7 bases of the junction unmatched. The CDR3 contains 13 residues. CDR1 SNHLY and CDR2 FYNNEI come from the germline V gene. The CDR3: CASGLGGRDTQYF. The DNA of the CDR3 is TGTGCCAGCGGTCTGGGGGGGAGAGATACGCAGTATTTT. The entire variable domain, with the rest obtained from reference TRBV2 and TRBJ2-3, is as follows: EPEVTQTPSHQVTQMGQEVILRCVPISNHLYFYWYRQILGQKVEFLVSFYNNEISEKSEIFDDQFSVERPDGSNFTLKIRSTKLEDSAMYFCASGLGGRDTQYFGPGTRLTVL.

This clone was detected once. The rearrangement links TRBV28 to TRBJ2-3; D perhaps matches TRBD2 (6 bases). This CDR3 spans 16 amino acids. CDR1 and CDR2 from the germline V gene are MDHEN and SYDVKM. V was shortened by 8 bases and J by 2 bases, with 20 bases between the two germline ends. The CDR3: CASAGLGRGDTDTQYF. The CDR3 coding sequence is TGTGCCAGCGCAGGGCTTGGGCGGGGTGACACAGATACGCAGTATTTT.

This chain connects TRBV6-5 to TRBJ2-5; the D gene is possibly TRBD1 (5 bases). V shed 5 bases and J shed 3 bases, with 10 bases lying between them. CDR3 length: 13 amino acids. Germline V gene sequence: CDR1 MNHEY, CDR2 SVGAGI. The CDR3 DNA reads TGTGCCAGCAGTAAACCGACAGAAGAGACCCAGTACTTC. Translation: CASSKPTEETQYF.